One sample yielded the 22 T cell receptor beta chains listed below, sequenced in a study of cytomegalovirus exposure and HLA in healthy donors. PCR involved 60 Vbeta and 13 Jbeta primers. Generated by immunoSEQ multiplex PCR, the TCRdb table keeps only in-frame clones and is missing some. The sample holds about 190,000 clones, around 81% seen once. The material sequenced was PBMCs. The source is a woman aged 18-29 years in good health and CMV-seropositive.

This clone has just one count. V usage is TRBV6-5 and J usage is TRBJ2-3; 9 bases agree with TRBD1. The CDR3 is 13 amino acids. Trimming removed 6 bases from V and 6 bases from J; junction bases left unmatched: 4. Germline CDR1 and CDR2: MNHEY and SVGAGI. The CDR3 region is CASSRDRVDTQYF. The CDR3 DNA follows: TGTGCCAGCAGCCGGGACAGGGTCGATACGCAGTATTTT.

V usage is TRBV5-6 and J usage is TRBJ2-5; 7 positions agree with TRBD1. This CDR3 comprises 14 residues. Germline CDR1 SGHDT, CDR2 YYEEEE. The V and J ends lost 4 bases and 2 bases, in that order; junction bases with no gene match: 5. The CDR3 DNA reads TGTGCCAGCAGCACCACAGGGGCTCAAGAGACCCAGTACTTC. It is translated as CASSTTGAQETQYF.

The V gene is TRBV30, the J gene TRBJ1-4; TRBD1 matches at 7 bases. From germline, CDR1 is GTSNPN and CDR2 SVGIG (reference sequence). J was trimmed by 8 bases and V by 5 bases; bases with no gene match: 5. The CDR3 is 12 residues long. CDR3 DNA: TGTGCCTGGGACCTGACAGGGGAAAAACTGTTTTTT. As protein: CAWDLTGEKLFF.

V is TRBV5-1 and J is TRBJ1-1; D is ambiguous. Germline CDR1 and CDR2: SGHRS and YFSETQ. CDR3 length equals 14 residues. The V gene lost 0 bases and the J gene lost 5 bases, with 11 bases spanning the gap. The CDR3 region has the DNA TGCGCCAGCAGCTTGGCGGCCAGGTCGACTGAAGCTTTCTTT. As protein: CASSLAARSTEAFF.

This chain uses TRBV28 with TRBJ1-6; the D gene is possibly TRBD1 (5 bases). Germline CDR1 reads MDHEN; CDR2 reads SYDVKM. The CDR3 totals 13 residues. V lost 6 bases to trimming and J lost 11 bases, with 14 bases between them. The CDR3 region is CASRAGGGPPLHF. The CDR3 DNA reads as TGTGCCAGCAGGGCCGGGGGGGGTCCACCCCTCCACTTT.

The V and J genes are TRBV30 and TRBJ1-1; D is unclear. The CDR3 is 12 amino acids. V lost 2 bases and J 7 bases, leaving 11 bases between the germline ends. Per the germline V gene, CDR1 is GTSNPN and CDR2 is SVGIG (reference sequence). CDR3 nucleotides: TGTGCCTGGAGTCGCCTCCGGGGTGAAGCTTTCTTT. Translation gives CAWSRLRGEAFF. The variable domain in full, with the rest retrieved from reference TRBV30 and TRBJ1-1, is SQTIHQWPATLVQPVGSPLSLECTVEGTSNPNLYWYRQAAGRGLQLLFYSVGIGQISSEVPQNLSASRPQDRQFILSSKKLLLSDSGFYLCAWSRLRGEAFFGQGTRLTVV.

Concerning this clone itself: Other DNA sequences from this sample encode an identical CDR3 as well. In nucleotides, the CDR3 is TGCGCCAGCAGCCAGCGGGGACTCCAAGAGACCCAGTACTTC. Protein: CASSQRGLQETQYF. This sequence joins TRBV4-1 and TRBJ2-5; TRBD2 is a possible D gene (6 bases). Trimming removed 3 bases at V and 1 base at J, with 9 bases between. The CDR3 is made up of 14 amino acids. CDR1 is MGHRA, CDR2 YSYEKL, per germline.

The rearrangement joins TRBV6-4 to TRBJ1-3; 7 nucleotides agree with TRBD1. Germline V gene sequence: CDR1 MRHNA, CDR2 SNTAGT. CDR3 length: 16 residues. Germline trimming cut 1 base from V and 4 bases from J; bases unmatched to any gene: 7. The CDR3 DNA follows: TGTGCCAGCAGTGACTGGGTGAGGGGGCTCGGAAACACCATATATTTT. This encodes CASSDWVRGLGNTIYF.

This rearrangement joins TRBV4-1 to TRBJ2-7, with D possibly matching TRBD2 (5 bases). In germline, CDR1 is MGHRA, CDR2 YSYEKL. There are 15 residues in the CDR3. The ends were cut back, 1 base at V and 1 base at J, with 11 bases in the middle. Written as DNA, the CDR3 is TGCGCCAGCAGCCAAGCAGTGTCGGGGTCCTACGAGCAGTACTTC. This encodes CASSQAVSGSYEQYF.

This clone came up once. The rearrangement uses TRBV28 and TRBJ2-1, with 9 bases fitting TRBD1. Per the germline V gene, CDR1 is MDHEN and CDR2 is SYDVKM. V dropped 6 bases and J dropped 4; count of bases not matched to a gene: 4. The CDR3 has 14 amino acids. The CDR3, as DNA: TGTGCCAGCAGGCCGGGACAGGGATACAATGAGCAGTTCTTC. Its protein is CASRPGQGYNEQFF.

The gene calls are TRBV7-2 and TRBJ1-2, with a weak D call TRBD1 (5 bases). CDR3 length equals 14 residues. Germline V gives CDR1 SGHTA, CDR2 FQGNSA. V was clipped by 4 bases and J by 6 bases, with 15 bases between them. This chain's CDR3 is CASSYAGQGDGYTF. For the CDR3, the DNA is TGTGCCAGCAGCTACGCCGGTCAGGGTGATGGCTACACCTTC.

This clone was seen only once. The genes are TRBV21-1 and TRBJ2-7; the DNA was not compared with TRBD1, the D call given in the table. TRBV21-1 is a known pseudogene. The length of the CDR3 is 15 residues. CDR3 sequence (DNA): TGTGCCAGCAAGTCTCCGGGACAGGCCCCGAGGGAGCAGTACGTC. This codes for CASKSPGQAPREQYV.

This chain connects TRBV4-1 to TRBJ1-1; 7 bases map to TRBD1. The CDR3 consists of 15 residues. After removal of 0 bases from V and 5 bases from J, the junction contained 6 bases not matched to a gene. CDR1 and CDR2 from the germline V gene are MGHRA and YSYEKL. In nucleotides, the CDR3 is TGCGCCAGCAGCCAAGATCTACAGGGGAGAACTGAAGCTTTCTTT. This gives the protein CASSQDLQGRTEAFF.

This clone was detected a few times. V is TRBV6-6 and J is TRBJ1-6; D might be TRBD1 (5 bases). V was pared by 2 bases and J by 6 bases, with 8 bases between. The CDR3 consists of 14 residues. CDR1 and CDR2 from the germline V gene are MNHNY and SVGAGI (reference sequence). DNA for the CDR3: TGTGCCAGCAGTTACGGGGGAGGTAATTCACCCCTCCACTTT. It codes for CASSYGGGNSPLHF.

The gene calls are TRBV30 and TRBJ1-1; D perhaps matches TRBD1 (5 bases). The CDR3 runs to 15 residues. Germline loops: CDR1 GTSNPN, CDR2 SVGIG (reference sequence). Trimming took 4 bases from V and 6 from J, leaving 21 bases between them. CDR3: CAWTGLMGEESEAFF. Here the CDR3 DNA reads TGTGCCTGGACCGGCTTAATGGGGGAGGAGTCTGAAGCTTTCTTT.

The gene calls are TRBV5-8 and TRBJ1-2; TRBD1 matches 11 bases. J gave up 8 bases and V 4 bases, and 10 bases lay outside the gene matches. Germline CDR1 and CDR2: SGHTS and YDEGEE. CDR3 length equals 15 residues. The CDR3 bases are TGTGCCAGCAGCCTCGCGGACAGGGGGCTTTTGGGCTACACCTTC. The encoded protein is CASSLADRGLLGYTF.

CDR3 in amino acids: CAWSLATGTSTDTQYF. The CDR3, as DNA: TGTGCCTGGAGTTTGGCTACGGGGACAAGCACAGATACGCAGTATTTT. This chain connects TRBV30 to TRBJ2-3; a possible D gene is TRBD1 (6 bases). CDR3 length: 16 residues. Trimming removed 2 bases at V and 0 bases at J, with 15 bases between. Germline CDR1 and CDR2: GTSNPN and SVGIG (reference sequence).

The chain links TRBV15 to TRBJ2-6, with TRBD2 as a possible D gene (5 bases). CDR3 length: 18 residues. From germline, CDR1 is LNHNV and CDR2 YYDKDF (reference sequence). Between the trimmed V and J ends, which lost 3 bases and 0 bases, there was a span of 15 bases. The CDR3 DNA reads TGTGCCACCAGCAGGCCTATTGGGAGTTCCTCTGGGGCCAACGTCCTGACTTTC. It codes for CATSRPIGSSSGANVLTF.

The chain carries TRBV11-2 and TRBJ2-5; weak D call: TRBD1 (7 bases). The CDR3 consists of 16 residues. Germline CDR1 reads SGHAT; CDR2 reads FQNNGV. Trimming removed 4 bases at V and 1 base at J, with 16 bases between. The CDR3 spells CASSSSGGGGQETQYF. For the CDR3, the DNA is TGTGCCAGCAGCTCCTCAGGGGGAGGTGGCCAAGAGACCCAGTACTTC.

The CDR3 coding sequence is TGTGCCAGCTCACCCGGAGCGGGGAGAGGCAATCAGCCCCAGCATTTT. This sequence encodes CASSPGAGRGNQPQHF. J is TRBJ1-5 and V is TRBV18, with unresolved D. Germline CDR1 is KGHSH and CDR2 is LQKENI. V was cut by 3 bases and J by 2 bases, with 14 bases left in between. CDR3 length equals 16 residues.

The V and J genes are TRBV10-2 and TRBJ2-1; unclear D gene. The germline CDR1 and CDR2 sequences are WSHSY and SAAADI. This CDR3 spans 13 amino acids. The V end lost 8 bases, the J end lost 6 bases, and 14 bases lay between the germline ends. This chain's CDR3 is CASGWADGNEQFF. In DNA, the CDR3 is TGCGCCAGCGGCTGGGCTGACGGCAATGAGCAGTTCTTC.

As DNA, the CDR3 is TGTGCCAGCAGCCCCGCCGGCCGGCGGGGCGAGCAGTACTTC. This encodes CASSPAGRRGEQYF. The genes are TRBV7-9 and TRBJ2-7, with D possibly TRBD2 on 6 matching bases. Trimming removed 5 bases from V and 6 bases from J, with 17 bases in between. The CDR3 extends over 14 amino acids. The germline V gene encodes CDR1 SEHNR and CDR2 FQNEAQ (reference sequence).